Presented here are 20 T cell receptor beta chains from one specimen sequenced in a study of blood T cell repertoires in COVID-19. Measured with immunoSEQ multiplex PCR; TCRdb has only the in-frame clones, and not every one. The table has 130,000 to 150,000 clones, around nine tenths seen once; the top ten hold 0.95% to 1.5%. Sequencing input: PBMCs or T cells enriched from blood (not recorded which). The receptors were sampled from a woman in her 30s with acute COVID-19.

The rearrangement uses TRBV18 and TRBJ1-3, with TRBD1 identical over 7 bases. Germline-derived CDR1 and CDR2 are KGHSH and LQKENI. The CDR3 covers 16 residues. With V trimmed by 0 bases and J by 2 bases, 4 bases remained unmatched. For the CDR3, the DNA is TGTGCCAGCTCACCACCGGCCCAGGGGGCTGGAAACACCATATATTTT. Protein: CASSPPAQGAGNTIYF.

The chain links TRBV29-1 to TRBJ1-1; D unclear. CDR3 length: 12 amino acids. Between the trimmed V and J ends, which lost 6 bases and 3 bases, there was a span of 11 bases. The germline CDR1 and CDR2 sequences are SQVTM and ANQGSEA. CDR3 residues: CSVINGDTEAFF. The CDR3 DNA reads as TGCAGCGTCATTAACGGGGACACTGAAGCTTTCTTT.

The chain uses TRBV6-5 and TRBJ1-1; D is uncertain. V lost 5 bases to trimming and J lost 1 base, with 5 bases between them. Germline CDR1 reads MNHEY; CDR2 reads SVGAGI. The CDR3 loop spans 12 amino acids. CDR3 DNA: TGTGCCAGCAGTCACAGGAACACTGAAGCTTTCTTT. It specifies CASSHRNTEAFF.

The chain couples TRBV5-4 to TRBJ2-5; D not certain. V was pared by 2 bases and J by 3 bases, with 8 bases between. The germline V gene encodes CDR1 SGHNT and CDR2 YYREEE (reference sequence). The CDR3 length is 13 residues. The CDR3 here is CASSFTDKETQYF. The CDR3 DNA reads as TGTGCCAGCAGCTTCACCGACAAAGAGACCCAGTACTTC.

The chain combines TRBV7-2 with TRBJ2-2, with D unclear. Germline loops: CDR1 SGHTA, CDR2 FQGNSA. The CDR3 loop spans 14 amino acids. The V and J ends lost 5 bases and 2 bases respectively, with 9 bases between them. CDR3 sequence: CASSVTTNTGELFF. The DNA of the CDR3 is TGTGCCAGCAGCGTCACCACAAACACCGGGGAGCTGTTTTTT.

J is TRBJ2-7 and V is TRBV10-3; maybe TRBD2 (6 bases). V dropped 10 bases and J dropped 0 bases, with 25 bases sitting between them. Germline assignment: CDR1 ENHRY and CDR2 SYGVKD. The CDR3 runs to 17 residues. The CDR3 spells CATLGGELLESSYEQYF. The DNA of the CDR3 is TGTGCCACCCTTGGAGGGGAGCTCCTCGAAAGCTCCTACGAGCAGTACTTC.

The chain combines TRBV19 with TRBJ1-4; D is possibly TRBD1 (5 bases). CDR3 length equals 14 residues. The V and J ends lost 7 bases and 7 bases respectively, with 16 bases between them. CDR1 and CDR2 (germline): LNHDA, SQIVND (reference sequence). CDR3: CASIRWGPSEKLFF. The CDR3 region has the DNA TGTGCCAGTATAAGGTGGGGCCCTAGTGAAAAACTGTTTTTT.

The V call is TRBV12-3 or TRBV12-4, the J call TRBJ1-6; possible D gene TRBD1, 5 bases. The CDR3 totals 12 residues. V lost 3 bases, J lost 9 bases, and 6 bases lay in between. The CDR3 region is CASSFRVSPLHF. The CDR3 DNA reads TGTGCCAGCAGTTTCAGGGTTTCACCCCTCCACTTT.

CDR3 sequence: CASSLSTGAGSPLHF. The CDR3 DNA follows: TGTGCCAGCAGTTTATCAACTGGGGCTGGATCACCCCTCCACTTT. The chain uses TRBV27 and TRBJ1-6; possible D gene TRBD1, 5 bases. From germline, CDR1 is MNHEY and CDR2 SMNVEV (reference sequence). V lost 0 bases and J lost 10, with 13 bases in between. The CDR3 has 15 residues.

This clone is a singleton in its sample. V usage is TRBV6-6 and J usage is TRBJ2-1, with D uncertain. The CDR3 spans 15 residues. Trimming took 2 bases from V and 0 from J, leaving 8 bases between them. Germline-derived CDR1 and CDR2 are MNHNY and SVGAGI (reference sequence). DNA for the CDR3: TGTGCCAGCAGTTACGACTCGACCTCCTACAATGAGCAGTTCTTC. Translating it yields CASSYDSTSYNEQFF.

J is TRBJ1-2 and V is TRBV29-1; 12 nucleotides match TRBD1. This CDR3 spans 13 amino acids. After removal of 6 bases from V and 7 bases from J, the junction contained 6 bases not matched to a gene. The germline V gene encodes CDR1 SQVTM and CDR2 ANQGSEA. CDR3 residues: CSVRDRGHGGYTF. For the CDR3, the DNA is TGCAGCGTAAGGGACAGGGGGCATGGTGGCTACACCTTC.

The rearrangement joins TRBV13 to TRBJ1-3; 7 nucleotides match TRBD1. The CDR3 is made up of 14 amino acids. V dropped 0 bases and J dropped 6; count of bases not matched to a gene: 2. Germline V CDR1 and CDR2: PRHDT, FYEKMQ (reference sequence). The CDR3 DNA reads as TGTGCCAGCAGCTTAGGGGACAGGACAAACACCATATATTTT. Translated: CASSLGDRTNTIYF. The full variable domain, rest sourced from reference TRBV13 and TRBJ1-3, is AAGVIQSPRHLIKEKRETATLKCYPIPRHDTVYWYQQGPGQDPQFLISFYEKMQSDKGSIPDRFSAQQFSDYHSELNMSSLELGDSALYFCASSLGDRTNTIYFGEGSWLTVV.

This chain uses TRBV19 with TRBJ1-5; a possible D gene is TRBD1 (5 bases). Germline V gene sequence: CDR1 LNHDA, CDR2 SQIVND (reference sequence). The CDR3 extends over 16 amino acids. Trimming pared 3 bases from V and 3 bases from J, leaving 15 bases between. CDR3 in amino acids: CASSMAGKVINQPQHF. CDR3 bases: TGTGCCAGTAGTATGGCAGGGAAGGTTATCAATCAGCCCCAGCATTTT.

V and J are TRBV7-2 and TRBJ1-5; TRBD1 matches at 8 bases. Germline values: CDR1 SGHTA, CDR2 FQGNSA. The CDR3 runs to 17 residues. J lost 4 bases, V lost 1 base, and 9 bases had no gene match. CDR3 residues: CASSLGRDRRLNQPQHF. The CDR3 bases are TGTGCCAGCAGCTTAGGAAGGGACAGGCGATTGAATCAGCCCCAGCATTTT.

The chain employs TRBV7-2 and TRBJ2-5; tentative D call: TRBD1 (5 bases). Germline-derived CDR1 and CDR2 are SGHTA and FQGNSA. The CDR3 is 16 residues long. Trimming stripped 1 base from V and 5 bases from J, with 17 bases between. The CDR3 bases are TGTGCCAGCAGCTTAGAACTATCCAGGGCGAGGGAGACCCAGTACTTC. This translates into CASSLELSRARETQYF.

The rearrangement links TRBV18 to TRBJ2-5, with D maybe TRBD2 (5 bases). CDR1 and CDR2 (germline): KGHSH, LQKENI. This CDR3 is 14 amino acids long. V was pared by 3 bases and J by 0 bases, with 8 bases between. This chain's CDR3 is CASSPLANQETQYF. Written as DNA, the CDR3 is TGTGCCAGCTCACCCCTAGCCAACCAAGAGACCCAGTACTTC. Full variable domain (rest looked up from reference TRBV18 and TRBJ2-5): NAGVMQNPRHLVRRRGQEARLRCSPMKGHSHVYWYRQLPEEGLKFMVYLQKENIIDESGMPKERFSAEFPKEGPSILRIQQVVRGDSAAYFCASSPLANQETQYFGPGTRLLVL.

The V gene is TRBV7-2, the J gene TRBJ1-2; the D is unclear. The CDR3 totals 15 residues. Germline V gives CDR1 SGHTA, CDR2 FQGNSA. V was shortened by 2 bases and J by 8 bases, with 18 bases between the two germline ends. The CDR3 loop is CASSLFPGEGGGYTF. DNA for the CDR3: TGTGCCAGCAGCTTATTCCCTGGAGAAGGAGGGGGCTACACCTTC. The complete variable domain, with remaining parts taken from reference TRBV7-2 and TRBJ1-2, reads GAGVSQSPSNKVTEKGKDVELRCDPISGHTALYWYRQSLGQGLEFLIYFQGNSAPDKSGLPSDRFSAERTGGSVSTLTIQRTQQEDSAVYLCASSLFPGEGGGYTFGSGTRLTVV.

This clone came up once. The rearrangement joins TRBV5-1 to TRBJ1-1; no firm D call. The CDR3 is made up of 14 amino acids. With 4 bases removed from V and 5 bases from J, the gap between germline ends came to 15 bases. Germline V gives CDR1 SGHRS, CDR2 YFSETQ. DNA of the CDR3: TGCGCCAGCAGCCCTGGGCAAACGGGGACTGAAGCTTTCTTT. It codes for CASSPGQTGTEAFF. Supplemented by reference TRBV5-1 and TRBJ1-1, the full variable domain reads KAGVTQTPRYLIKTRGQQVTLSCSPISGHRSVSWYQQTPGQGLQFLFEYFSETQRNKGNFPGRFSGRQFSNSRSEMNVSTLELGDSALYLCASSPGQTGTEAFFGQGTRLTVV.

The V and J genes are TRBV7-2 and TRBJ2-1; D may be TRBD2 (5 bases). CDR3 length equals 15 residues. The V gene lost 7 bases and the J gene lost 5 bases, with 18 bases spanning the gap. CDR1 is SGHTA, CDR2 FQGNSA, per germline. Here the CDR3 DNA reads TGTGCCAGCACCCGGACTGCCCCTCCTGACAATGAGCAGTTCTTC. Translating it yields CASTRTAPPDNEQFF.

J is TRBJ2-3 and V is TRBV15, with 7 bases identical to TRBD2. This CDR3 is 15 amino acids long. Germline assignment: CDR1 LNHNV and CDR2 YYDKDF (reference sequence). V trimming: 5 bases; J trimming: 1 base; junction bases outside the gene matches: 6. CDR3 bases: TGTGCCACCAGCTTGAACGCGGGGGGCACAGATACGCAGTATTTT. Protein product: CATSLNAGGTDTQYF.